This T cell receptor beta chain was identified during a study of blood T cell repertoires in COVID-19. Method: immunoSEQ multiplex PCR; TCRdb's copy keeps in-frame clones and lacks some. The sample includes around 180,000 clones, 84% seen only once; the top ten take about 12%. This clone was recorded a few times. Sequencing was carried out using PBMCs or T cells enriched from blood (not recorded which). The TCR was taken from a middle-aged man who had recovered from COVID-19.

CDR3: CASSASGGSTDTQYF. CDR3 coding DNA: TGTGCCAGCAGTGCTAGCGGGGGGAGCACAGATACGCAGTATTTT. J is TRBJ2-3 and V is TRBV2; TRBD2 matches at 11 bases. CDR1 is SNHLY, CDR2 FYNNEI, per germline. After removal of 4 bases from V and 0 bases from J, the junction contained 0 bases not matched to a gene. The CDR3 loop spans 15 amino acids.